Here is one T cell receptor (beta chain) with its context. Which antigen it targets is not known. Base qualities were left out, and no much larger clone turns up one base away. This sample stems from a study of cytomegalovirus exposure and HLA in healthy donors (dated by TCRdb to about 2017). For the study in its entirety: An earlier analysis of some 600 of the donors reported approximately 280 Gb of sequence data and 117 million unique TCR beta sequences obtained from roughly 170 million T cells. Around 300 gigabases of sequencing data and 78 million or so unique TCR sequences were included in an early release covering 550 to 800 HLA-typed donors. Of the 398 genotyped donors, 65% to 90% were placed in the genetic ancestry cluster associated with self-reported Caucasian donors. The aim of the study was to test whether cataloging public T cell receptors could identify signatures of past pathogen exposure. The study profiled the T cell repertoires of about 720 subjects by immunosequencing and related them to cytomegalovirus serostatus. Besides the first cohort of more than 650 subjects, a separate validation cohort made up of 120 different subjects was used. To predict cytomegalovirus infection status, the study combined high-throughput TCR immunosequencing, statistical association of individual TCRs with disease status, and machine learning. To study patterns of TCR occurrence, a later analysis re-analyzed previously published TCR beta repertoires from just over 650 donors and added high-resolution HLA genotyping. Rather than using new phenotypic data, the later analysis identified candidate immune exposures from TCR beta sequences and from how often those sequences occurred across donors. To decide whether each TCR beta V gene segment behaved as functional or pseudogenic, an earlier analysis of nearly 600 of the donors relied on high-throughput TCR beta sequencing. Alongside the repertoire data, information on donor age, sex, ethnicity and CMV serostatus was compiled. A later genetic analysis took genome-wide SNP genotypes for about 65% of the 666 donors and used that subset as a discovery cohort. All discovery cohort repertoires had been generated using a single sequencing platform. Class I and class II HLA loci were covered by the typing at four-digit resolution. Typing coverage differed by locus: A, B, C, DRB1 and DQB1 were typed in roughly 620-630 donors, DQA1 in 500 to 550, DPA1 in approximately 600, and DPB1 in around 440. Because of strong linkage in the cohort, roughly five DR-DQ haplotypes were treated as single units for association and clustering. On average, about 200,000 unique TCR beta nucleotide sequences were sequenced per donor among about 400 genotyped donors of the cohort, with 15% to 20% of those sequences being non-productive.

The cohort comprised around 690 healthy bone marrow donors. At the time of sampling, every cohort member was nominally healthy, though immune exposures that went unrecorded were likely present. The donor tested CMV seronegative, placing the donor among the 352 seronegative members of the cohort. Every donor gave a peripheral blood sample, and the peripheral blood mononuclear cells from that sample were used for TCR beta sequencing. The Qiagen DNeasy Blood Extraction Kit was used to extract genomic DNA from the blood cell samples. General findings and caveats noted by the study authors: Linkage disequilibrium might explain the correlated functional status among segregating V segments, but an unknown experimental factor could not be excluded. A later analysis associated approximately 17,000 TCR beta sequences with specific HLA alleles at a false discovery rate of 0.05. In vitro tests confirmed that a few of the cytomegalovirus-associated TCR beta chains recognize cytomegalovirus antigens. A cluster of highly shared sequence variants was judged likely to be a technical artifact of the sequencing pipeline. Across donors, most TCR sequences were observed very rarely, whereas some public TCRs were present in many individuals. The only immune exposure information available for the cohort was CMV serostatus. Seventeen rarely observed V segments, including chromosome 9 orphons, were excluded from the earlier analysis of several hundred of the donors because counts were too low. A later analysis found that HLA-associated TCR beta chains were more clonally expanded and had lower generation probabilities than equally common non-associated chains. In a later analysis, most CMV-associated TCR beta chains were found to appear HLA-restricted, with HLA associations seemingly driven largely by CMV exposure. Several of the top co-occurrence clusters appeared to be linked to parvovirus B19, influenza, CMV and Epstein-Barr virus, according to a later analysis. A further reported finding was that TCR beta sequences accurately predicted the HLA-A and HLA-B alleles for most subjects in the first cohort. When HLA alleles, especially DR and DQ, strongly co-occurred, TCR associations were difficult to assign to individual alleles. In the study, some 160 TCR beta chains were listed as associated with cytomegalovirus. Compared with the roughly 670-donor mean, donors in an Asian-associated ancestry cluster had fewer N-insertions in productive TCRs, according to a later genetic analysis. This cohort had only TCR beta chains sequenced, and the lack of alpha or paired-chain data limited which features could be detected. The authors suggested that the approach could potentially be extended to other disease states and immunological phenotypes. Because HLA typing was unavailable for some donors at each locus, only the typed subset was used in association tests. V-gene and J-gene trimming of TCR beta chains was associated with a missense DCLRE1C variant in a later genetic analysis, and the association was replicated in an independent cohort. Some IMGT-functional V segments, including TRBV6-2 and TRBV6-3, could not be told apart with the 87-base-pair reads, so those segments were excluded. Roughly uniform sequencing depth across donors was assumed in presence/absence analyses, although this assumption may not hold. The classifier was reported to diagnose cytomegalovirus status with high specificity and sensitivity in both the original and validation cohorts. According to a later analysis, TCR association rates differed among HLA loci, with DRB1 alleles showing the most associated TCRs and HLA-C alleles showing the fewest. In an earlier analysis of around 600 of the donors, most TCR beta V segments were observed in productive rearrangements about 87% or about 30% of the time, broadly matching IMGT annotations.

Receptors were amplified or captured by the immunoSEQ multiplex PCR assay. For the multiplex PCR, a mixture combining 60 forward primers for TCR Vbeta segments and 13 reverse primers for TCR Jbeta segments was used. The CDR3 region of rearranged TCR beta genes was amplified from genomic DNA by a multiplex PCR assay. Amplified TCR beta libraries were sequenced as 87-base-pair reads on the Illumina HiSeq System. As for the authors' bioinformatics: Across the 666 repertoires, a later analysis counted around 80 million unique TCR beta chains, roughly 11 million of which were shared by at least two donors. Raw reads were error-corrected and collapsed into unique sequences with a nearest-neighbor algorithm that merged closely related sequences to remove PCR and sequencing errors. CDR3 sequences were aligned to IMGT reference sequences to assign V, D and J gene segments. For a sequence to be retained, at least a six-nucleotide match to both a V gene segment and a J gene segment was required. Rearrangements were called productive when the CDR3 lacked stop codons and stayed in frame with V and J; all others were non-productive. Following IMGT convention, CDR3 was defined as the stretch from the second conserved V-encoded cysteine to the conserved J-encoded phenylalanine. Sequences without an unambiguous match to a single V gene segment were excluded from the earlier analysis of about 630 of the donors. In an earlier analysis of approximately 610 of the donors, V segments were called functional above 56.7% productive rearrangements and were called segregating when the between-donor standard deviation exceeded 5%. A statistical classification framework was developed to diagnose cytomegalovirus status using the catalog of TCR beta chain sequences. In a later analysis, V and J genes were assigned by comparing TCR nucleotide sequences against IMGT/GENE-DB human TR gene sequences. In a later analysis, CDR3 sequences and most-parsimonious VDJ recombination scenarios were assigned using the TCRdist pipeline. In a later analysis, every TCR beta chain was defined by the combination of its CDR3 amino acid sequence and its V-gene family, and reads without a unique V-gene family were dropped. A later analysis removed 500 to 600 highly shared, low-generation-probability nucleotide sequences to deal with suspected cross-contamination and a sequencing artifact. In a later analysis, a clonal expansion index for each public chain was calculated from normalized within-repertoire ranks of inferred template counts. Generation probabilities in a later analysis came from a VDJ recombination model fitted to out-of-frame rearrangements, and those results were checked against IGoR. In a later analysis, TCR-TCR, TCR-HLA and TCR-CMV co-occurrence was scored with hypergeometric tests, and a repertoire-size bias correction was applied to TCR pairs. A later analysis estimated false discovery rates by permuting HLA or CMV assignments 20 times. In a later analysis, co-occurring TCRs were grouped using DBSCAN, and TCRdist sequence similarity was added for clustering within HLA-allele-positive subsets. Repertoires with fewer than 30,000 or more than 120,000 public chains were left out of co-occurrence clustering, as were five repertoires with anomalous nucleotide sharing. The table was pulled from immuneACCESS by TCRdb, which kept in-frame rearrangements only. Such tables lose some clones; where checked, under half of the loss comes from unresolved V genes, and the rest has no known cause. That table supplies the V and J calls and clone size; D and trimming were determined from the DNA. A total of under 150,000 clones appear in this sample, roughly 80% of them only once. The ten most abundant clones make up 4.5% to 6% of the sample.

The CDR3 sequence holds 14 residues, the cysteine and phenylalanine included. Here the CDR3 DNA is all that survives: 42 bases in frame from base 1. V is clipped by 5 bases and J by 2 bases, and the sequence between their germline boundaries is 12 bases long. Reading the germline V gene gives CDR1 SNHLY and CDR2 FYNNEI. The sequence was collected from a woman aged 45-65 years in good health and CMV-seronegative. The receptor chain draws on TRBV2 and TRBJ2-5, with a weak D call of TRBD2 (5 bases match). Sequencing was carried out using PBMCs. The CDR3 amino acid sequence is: CASSHPDSQETQYF. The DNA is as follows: TGTGCCAGCAGTCACCCGGACTCGCAAGAGACCCAGTACTTC.